The next 32 T cell receptor beta chains were all read from a single sample in a study of Ad26.COV2.S vaccination and SARS-CoV-2 variants. Treatment specified: 15 to 20 received Ad26.COV2.S at low or high dose, single or two shots; roughly five received placebo; per-sample allocation not given. Day 63 following the first vaccine or placebo injection was when the samples were taken. Assay used: immunoSEQ multiplex PCR; TCRdb lists only in-frame clones, some missing. The repertoire holds roughly 250,000 clones, 87% seen once, with roughly 3% in the top ten. The sample was peripheral blood, taken in a trial of Ad26.COV2.S vaccine versus placebo. Every receptor here comes from a person between 18 and 59 years old who received the Ad26.COV2.S COVID-19 vaccine or a placebo.

This chain connects TRBV19 to TRBJ2-6; D is possibly TRBD1 (5 bases). The V end lost 1 base, the J end lost 0 bases, and 13 bases lay between the germline ends. This CDR3 contains 18 residues. Per the germline V gene, CDR1 is LNHDA and CDR2 is SQIVND (reference sequence). CDR3 sequence: CASSIAGRAPSGANVLTF. The CDR3 DNA sequence: TGTGCCAGTAGTATAGCGGGCAGGGCCCCCTCTGGGGCCAACGTCCTGACTTTC.

The chain joins TRBV11-2 to TRBJ2-7; D may be TRBD2 (6 bases). The V gene lost 7 bases and the J gene lost 6 bases, with 10 bases spanning the gap. The CDR3 is 11 amino acids. Germline V gene data show CDR1 as SGHAT and CDR2 as FQNNGV. The CDR3 DNA sequence: TGTGCCAGCATCCCGGGGGTCGAGCAGTACGTC. As protein: CASIPGVEQYV.

This chain links TRBV6-1 with TRBJ1-5, with 7 bases lining up with TRBD1. V gave up 0 bases and J gave up 9 bases; unmatched junction bases: 5. CDR3 size: 14 residues. Germline lookup yields CDR1 MNHNS and CDR2 SASEGT. The CDR3 DNA reads as TGTGCCAGCAGTGAAGCCGACAGGGTTTGGCCCCAGCATTTT. The encoded protein is CASSEADRVWPQHF.

This CDR3 reads CASSVSGREGVEQFF. For the CDR3, the DNA is TGTGCCAGCAGCGTAAGTGGTCGGGAGGGAGTTGAGCAGTTCTTC. The chain joins TRBV9 to TRBJ2-1, with 8 bases matching TRBD2. This CDR3 region has 15 residues. CDR1 is SGDLS and CDR2 is YYNGEE in the germline V gene. The trim removed 1 base at V and 9 bases at J, leaving 9 bases unmatched.

The V and J genes are TRBV7-2 and TRBJ2-2, with D possibly being TRBD2 (7 bases). With 5 bases removed from V and 6 bases from J, the gap between germline ends came to 16 bases. The CDR3 length is 15 residues. In germline, CDR1 is SGHTA, CDR2 FQGNSA. The CDR3 here is CASSQKGGGAGELFF. CDR3 nucleotide sequence: TGTGCCAGCAGCCAAAAGGGGGGAGGGGCCGGGGAGCTGTTTTTT.

This rearrangement joins TRBV7-8 to TRBJ1-4; 9 nucleotides align to TRBD1. CDR1 SGHVS and CDR2 FQNEAQ come from the germline V gene. Losses at the gene ends were 6 bases for V and 5 bases for J; bases not matched to a gene: 7. The CDR3 is 15 amino acids. The CDR3 loop reads CASRPRTGANEKLFF. For the CDR3, the DNA is TGTGCCAGCAGACCTAGGACAGGGGCGAATGAAAAACTGTTTTTT.

The chain employs TRBV5-4 and TRBJ2-7, with TRBD2 identical over 14 bases. The germline V gene encodes CDR1 SGHNT and CDR2 YYREEE (reference sequence). CDR3 length: 14 amino acids. The V segment lost 4 bases and the J segment 7 bases; nucleotides outside the gene matches: 4. CDR3 loop: CASSPRLAGGEQYV. CDR3 bases: TGTGCCAGCAGCCCCAGACTAGCGGGAGGGGAGCAGTACGTC.

V usage is TRBV2 and J usage is TRBJ1-1; tentative D call: TRBD1 (5 bases). Germline lookup yields CDR1 SNHLY and CDR2 FYNNEI. V was pared by 2 bases and J by 4 bases, with 14 bases between. This CDR3 region has 15 residues. The chain's CDR3 is CASSEYAGGGTEAFF. CDR3 coding DNA: TGTGCCAGCAGTGAATACGCGGGGGGAGGCACTGAAGCTTTCTTT.

This chain links TRBV29-1 with TRBJ2-1, with D unresolved. This CDR3 has 12 residues. The germline V gene encodes CDR1 SQVTM and CDR2 ANQGSEA. V dropped 7 bases and J dropped 10 bases, with 17 bases sitting between them. The CDR3 reads CSANPRDREQFF. DNA of the CDR3: TGCAGCGCTAACCCCAGAGATCGGGAGCAGTTCTTC.

The J gene is TRBJ2-7, the V gene TRBV7-9; no reliable D call. V gave up 0 bases and J gave up 6 bases, with 12 bases separating them. The germline gives CDR1 SEHNR, CDR2 FQNEAQ (reference sequence). The CDR3 extends over 14 amino acids. The CDR3 DNA reads as TGTGCCAGCAGCTTAGCGGAAACTTCAGGCGAGCAGTACGTC. Protein sequence: CASSLAETSGEQYV.

V usage is TRBV6-1 and J usage is TRBJ1-2; 11 bases are shared with TRBD1. Germline V gene data show CDR1 as MNHNS and CDR2 as SASEGT. V dropped 4 bases and J dropped 4; count of bases not matched to a gene: 14. The CDR3 has 18 amino acids. The chain's CDR3 is CASSALGTGGTLSYGYTF. CDR3 bases: TGTGCCAGCAGTGCACTGGGGACAGGGGGAACCCTTTCCTATGGCTACACCTTC.

The V and J genes are TRBV5-1 and TRBJ2-5, with TRBD1 identical over 9 bases. CDR3 size: 15 residues. V lost 3 bases, J lost 2 bases, and 5 bases stayed unmatched. Germline V gives CDR1 SGHRS, CDR2 YFSETQ. For the CDR3, the DNA is TGCGCCAGCAGCTCTTCCGGGACAGGGCAAGAGACCCAGTACTTC. It specifies CASSSSGTGQETQYF.

The chain carries TRBV29-1 and TRBJ1-2; 8 bases are shared with TRBD1. CDR1 and CDR2 from the germline V gene are SQVTM and ANQGSEA. This CDR3 region has 15 residues. Unmatched junction bases numbered 7, after V lost 3 bases and J lost 1 base. CDR3 protein: CSVEHLGQGNYGYTF. The CDR3 region has the DNA TGCAGCGTTGAGCACCTCGGACAGGGTAACTATGGCTACACCTTC. The whole variable domain, filled in from reference TRBV29-1 and TRBJ1-2, reads SAVISQKPSRDICQRGTSLTIQCQVDSQVTMMFWYRQQPGQSLTLIATANQGSEATYESGFVIDKFPISRPNLTFSTLTVSNMSPEDSSIYLCSVEHLGQGNYGYTFGSGTRLTVV.

V gene TRBV15 combines with J gene TRBJ1-1, with D perhaps matching TRBD1 (6 bases). Germline loops: CDR1 LNHNV, CDR2 YYDKDF (reference sequence). The CDR3 has 16 residues. V was pared by 0 bases and J by 5 bases, with 16 bases between. The CDR3 loop reads CATSRDKMGAGTEAFF. CDR3 sequence (DNA): TGTGCCACCAGCAGAGATAAAATGGGGGCCGGGACTGAAGCTTTCTTT.

The chain combines TRBV19 with TRBJ1-5; D is ambiguous. The V end was cut by 3 bases, the J end by 5 bases, with 14 bases between. The CDR3 has 15 residues. Germline CDR1 and CDR2: LNHDA and SQIVND (reference sequence). CDR3 protein: CASSITTGRHQPQHF. CDR3 in DNA: TGTGCCAGTAGTATTACTACGGGGAGACATCAGCCCCAGCATTTT.

CDR3 in amino acids: CASKVENIQYF. As DNA, the CDR3 is TGTGCCAGCAAGGTTGAAAACATTCAGTACTTC. This sequence joins TRBV6-6 and TRBJ2-4; no reliable D call. In germline, CDR1 is MNHNY, CDR2 SVGAGI (reference sequence). V shed 7 bases and J shed 5 bases, with 6 bases lying between them. The CDR3 totals 11 residues.

The chain couples TRBV18 to TRBJ2-2, with TRBD1 matching over 7 bases. Germline-derived CDR1 and CDR2 are KGHSH and LQKENI. The CDR3 has 14 residues. V shed 3 bases, J shed 3 bases, and the junction held 1 base outside the gene matches. CDR3: CASSPGQYTGELFF. The CDR3 bases are TGTGCCAGCTCACCGGGACAGTACACCGGGGAGCTGTTTTTT.

The chain carries TRBV18 and TRBJ1-1, with TRBD1 matching 7 bases. The V gene's germline CDR1 is KGHSH and CDR2 LQKENI. The ends lost 3 bases at V and 5 bases at J; junction bases unmatched: 9. This CDR3 comprises 15 residues. The CDR3 spells CASSPNSQGSTEAFF. The DNA for the CDR3 is TGTGCCAGCTCACCGAATTCACAGGGGAGTACTGAAGCTTTCTTT.

This chain links TRBV6-5 with TRBJ2-1; TRBD2 agrees at 9 bases. Germline values: CDR1 MNHEY, CDR2 SVGAGI. J was trimmed by 9 bases and V by 7 bases; bases with no gene match: 4. The CDR3 is 12 residues long. The CDR3 sequence is CASTGTSTEQFF. CDR3 bases: TGTGCCAGCACCGGGACTAGCACTGAGCAGTTCTTC.

V is TRBV3-1 (or the pseudogene TRBV3-2) and J is TRBJ1-3; D ambiguous. CDR3 length equals 15 residues. From germline, CDR1 is LGHDT and CDR2 YNNKEL (reference sequence). V was pared by 1 base and J by 2 bases, with 9 bases between. In nucleotides, the CDR3 is TGTGCCAGCAGCCAAGGAGGTGGCACTGGAAACACCATATATTTT. Protein product: CASSQGGGTGNTIYF.

The rearrangement joins TRBV7-9 to TRBJ2-7; TRBD1 agrees at 7 bases. This CDR3 has 13 residues. In germline, CDR1 is SEHNR, CDR2 FQNEAQ (reference sequence). Trimming removed 6 bases from V and 2 bases from J; junction bases left unmatched: 4. CDR3: CASRRGQAYEQYF. The CDR3, as DNA: TGTGCCAGCAGGAGAGGACAGGCCTACGAGCAGTACTTC. The full variable domain, its missing parts supplied by reference TRBV7-9 and TRBJ2-7, is DTGVSQNPRHKITKRGQNVTFRCDPISEHNRLYWYRQTLGQGPEFLTYFQNEAQLEKSRLLSDRFSAERPKGSFSTLEIQRTEQGDSAMYLCASRRGQAYEQYFGPGTRLTVT.

This chain uses TRBV6-5 with TRBJ2-1, with a tentative D call TRBD2 (6 bases). CDR1 and CDR2 from the germline V gene are MNHEY and SVGAGI. V shed 1 base and J shed 4 bases, with 11 bases lying between them. CDR3 length equals 15 residues. The CDR3 DNA reads as TGTGCCAGCAGTTACTGGACGGGAGCTTACAATGAGCAGTTCTTC. It is translated as CASSYWTGAYNEQFF.

The chain carries TRBV19 and TRBJ1-4; possibly TRBD1 for D (6 bases). Trimming shortened V by 5 bases and J by 8 bases, and 18 bases separated the two germline ends. Germline values: CDR1 LNHDA, CDR2 SQIVND (reference sequence). CDR3 length equals 15 residues. CDR3 region: CASSASGTSTEKLFF. The CDR3 coding sequence is TGTGCCAGTAGTGCGTCCGGGACAAGTACCGAAAAACTGTTTTTT.

The chain carries TRBV6-5 and TRBJ1-2; 10 positions match TRBD1. This CDR3 has 14 amino acids. CDR1 is MNHEY and CDR2 is SVGAGI in the germline V gene. The trim removed 7 bases at V and 4 bases at J, leaving 6 bases unmatched. CDR3 in amino acids: CASNPGQGRYGYTF. In nucleotides, the CDR3 is TGTGCCAGCAATCCGGGACAGGGGCGCTATGGCTACACCTTC.

This clone was counted between two and nine times. The junction and the germline gene differ at one end; a read error may be behind it. The rearrangement uses TRBV12-5 and TRBJ1-1; 8 bases match TRBD1. This CDR3 has 12 amino acids. In germline, CDR1 is LGHNT, CDR2 FRNRAP. The CDR3 spells CASRQGNAEAFF. As DNA, the CDR3 is TGTGCTAGCAGACAGGGGAACGCTGAAGCTTTCTTT.

The chain couples TRBV5-1 to TRBJ1-4, with 9 bases fitting TRBD1. This CDR3 spans 12 amino acids. V lost 2 bases to trimming and J lost 12 bases; unmatched junction nucleotides: 2. Germline V gives CDR1 SGHRS, CDR2 YFSETQ. CDR3 sequence (DNA): TGCGCCAGCAGCTTAGACAGGGGGGAACTGTTTTTT. Its protein product is CASSLDRGELFF.

The chain employs TRBV4-3 and TRBJ2-7; 8 positions match TRBD2. V was clipped by 0 bases and J by 0 bases; unmatched bases: 13. CDR1 is LGHNA and CDR2 is YSLEER in the germline V gene. The CDR3 sequence is 19 residues long. CDR3 region: CASSQDGPALAARSYEQYV. The CDR3 DNA is TGCGCCAGCAGCCAAGATGGCCCCGCACTAGCGGCCCGCTCCTACGAGCAGTACGTC.

V and J are TRBV5-1 and TRBJ2-3, with D maybe TRBD2 (5 bases). V was shortened by 2 bases and J by 0 bases, with 10 bases between the two germline ends. Germline CDR1 SGHRS, CDR2 YFSETQ. This CDR3 is built from 15 residues. CDR3 loop: CASSFGVSSTDTQYF. CDR3 in DNA: TGCGCCAGCAGCTTCGGGGTTTCTAGCACAGATACGCAGTATTTT.

The chain joins TRBV13 to TRBJ1-5, with D possibly TRBD1 on 5 matching bases. The germline V gene encodes CDR1 PRHDT and CDR2 FYEKMQ (reference sequence). The CDR3 totals 15 residues. Trimming removed 2 bases from V and 1 base from J, with 9 bases in between. CDR3: CASSLRQGSNQPQHF. The CDR3 bases are TGTGCCAGCAGCTTAAGGCAGGGCAGCAATCAGCCCCAGCATTTT.

The V and J genes are TRBV6-5 and TRBJ1-2; the D is unclear. Germline CDR1 reads MNHEY; CDR2 reads SVGAGI. V was shortened by 0 bases and J by 4 bases, with 12 bases between the two germline ends. There are 15 residues in the CDR3. CDR3 region: CASSYSAGGGYGYTF. The CDR3 DNA follows: TGTGCCAGCAGTTACTCGGCAGGAGGAGGCTATGGCTACACCTTC.

The J gene is TRBJ1-2, the V gene TRBV6-2 or TRBV6-3; possibly TRBD1 for D (6 bases). The CDR3 loop spans 15 amino acids. V was trimmed by 2 bases and J by 4 bases, leaving 14 bases between them. CDR1 is MNHEY and CDR2 is SVGEGT in the germline V gene. CDR3 protein: CASSYQTGPGYGYTF. In DNA, the CDR3 is TGTGCCAGCAGTTACCAGACAGGTCCTGGCTATGGCTACACCTTC.

The V call is TRBV5-1, the J call TRBJ1-6; 7 bases fit TRBD1. The length of the CDR3 is 14 residues. Germline loops: CDR1 SGHRS, CDR2 YFSETQ. J was trimmed by 7 bases and V by 4 bases; bases with no gene match: 5. The CDR3 DNA follows: TGCGCCAGCAGCGTGACGACAGGGAATTCACCCCTCCACTTT. Its protein is CASSVTTGNSPLHF.